This T cell receptor (beta chain) was identified during a study of blood T cell repertoires in COVID-19. Sequencing used immunoSEQ multiplex PCR; TCRdb keeps in-frame clones, though not all of them. The data contain a few hundred thousand clones, approximately 83% of them singletons. Germline values: CDR1 SGHTA, CDR2 FQGNSA. This CDR3 comprises 11 residues. V was shortened by 7 bases and J by 6 bases, with 9 bases between the two germline ends. V is TRBV7-2 and J is TRBJ2-5; D uncertain. Sequences were obtained from PBMCs or T cells enriched from blood (not recorded which). This TCR derives from a woman in her forties or fifties who had recovered from COVID-19. CDR3 DNA sequence: TGTGCCAGCACCCCCTACCAGACCCAGTACTTC. Protein: CASTPYQTQYF. The whole variable domain, remainder taken from reference TRBV7-2 and TRBJ2-5, is GAGVSQSPSNKVTEKGKDVELRCDPISGHTALYWYRQSLGQGLEFLIYFQGNSAPDKSGLPSDRFSAERTGGSVSTLTIQRTQQEDSAVYLCASTPYQTQYFGPGTRLLVL.